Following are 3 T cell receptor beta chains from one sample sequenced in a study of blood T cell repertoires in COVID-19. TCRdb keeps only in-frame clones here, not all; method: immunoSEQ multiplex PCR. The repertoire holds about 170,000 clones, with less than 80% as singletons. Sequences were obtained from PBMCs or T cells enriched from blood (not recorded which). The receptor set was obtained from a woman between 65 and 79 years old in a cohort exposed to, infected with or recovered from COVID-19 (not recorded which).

CDR3 protein: CASSFGTGATNEKLFF. The CDR3 region has the DNA TGTGCCAGCAGCTTCGGGACTGGGGCAACTAATGAAAAACTGTTTTTT. The V and J genes are TRBV5-8 and TRBJ1-4; D might be TRBD1 (5 bases). The CDR3 loop spans 16 amino acids. V was shortened by 2 bases and J by 0 bases, with 11 bases between the two germline ends. From germline, CDR1 is SGHTS and CDR2 YDEGEE.

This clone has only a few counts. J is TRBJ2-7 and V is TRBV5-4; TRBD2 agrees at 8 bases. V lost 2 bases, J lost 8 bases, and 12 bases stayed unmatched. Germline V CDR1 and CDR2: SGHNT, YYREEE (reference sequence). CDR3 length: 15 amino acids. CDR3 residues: CASSLTGGGSNQQYF. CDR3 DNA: TGTGCCAGCAGCTTAACCGGGGGGGGCAGCAACCAGCAGTACTTC.

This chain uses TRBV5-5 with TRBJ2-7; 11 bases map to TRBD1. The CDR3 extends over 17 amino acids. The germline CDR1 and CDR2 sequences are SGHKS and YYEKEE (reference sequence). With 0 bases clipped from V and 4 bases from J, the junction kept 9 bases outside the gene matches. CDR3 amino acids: CASSLEGQGVPRYEQYF. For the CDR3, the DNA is TGTGCCAGCAGCTTGGAGGGACAGGGGGTTCCAAGGTACGAGCAGTACTTC.